The 15 T cell receptor beta chains below come from one sample, sequenced in a study of vaccination and CD4 T cells after COVID-19. No antigen is known for these receptors. Specified treatment: approximately nine-day PBMC culture with coronavirus spike peptide pools or control peptides (ViraFEST assay). CD4+ T-cell collection from the unexposed donor predated the COVID-19 pandemic (2011-2018). Sequenced with the Oncomine TCR Beta short-read assay was DNA taken from cultured CD4+ T cells. TCRdb itself ran the PCR reads through MiXCR, one entry per CDR3 protein. The sample shows roughly 7,200 distinct CDR3 sequences, roughly 41% of them seen only once. Material for sequencing was CD4+ T cells from blood, cultured in vitro. These receptors all stem from a human donor in good health.

The chain carries TRBV28 and TRBJ1-2; maybe TRBD1 (6 bases). V was trimmed by 8 bases and J by 5 bases, leaving 15 bases between them. Germline CDR1 reads MDHEN; CDR2 reads SYDVKM. The CDR3 consists of 13 residues. The CDR3 loop is CASGVPGAYGYTF. The DNA for the CDR3 is TGTGCCAGCGGCGTTCCGGGGGCATATGGCTACACCTTC.

This clonotype turned up a few times. The chain joins TRBV27 to TRBJ1-1; D unclear. Between the trimmed V and J ends, which lost 2 bases and 4 bases, there was a span of 17 bases. The CDR3 extends over 16 amino acids. Germline V CDR1 and CDR2: MNHEY, SMNVEV (reference sequence). In nucleotides, the CDR3 is TGTGCCAGCAGTTTAAGGAGTCGCAGCCTCCGCACTGAAGCTTTCTTT. Translating gives CASSLRSRSLRTEAFF.

As DNA, the CDR3 is TGCAGTGCCCTCCGGTTGGTAGCGGGCCTTTTCTACGAGCAGTACTTC. Translated, it gives CSALRLVAGLFYEQYF. The V gene is TRBV20-1, the J gene TRBJ2-7; 7 bases line up with TRBD2. After removal of 6 bases from V and 3 bases from J, the junction contained 17 bases not matched to a gene. This CDR3 region has 16 residues. Germline CDR1 reads DFQATT; CDR2 reads SNEGSKA (reference sequence).

The rearrangement joins TRBV25-1 to TRBJ2-5; 7 nucleotides match TRBD2. This CDR3 region has 15 residues. CDR1 MGHDK and CDR2 SYGVNS come from the germline V gene. The J segment lost 0 bases and the V segment lost 4 bases, leaving 5 bases of the junction unmatched. The CDR3 sequence is CASSGEGSDQETQYF. CDR3 coding DNA: TGTGCCAGCAGTGGGGAGGGTTCCGACCAAGAGACCCAGTACTTC.

The chain couples TRBV5-8 to TRBJ1-5, with D unclear. Per the germline V gene, CDR1 is SGHTS and CDR2 is YDEGEE. With 2 bases removed from V and 9 bases from J, the gap between germline ends came to 9 bases. The CDR3 extends over 12 amino acids. Here the CDR3 DNA reads TGTGCCAGCAGCTTCATCTTTCGGCCCCAGCATTTT. This sequence encodes CASSFIFRPQHF.

The chain has TRBV20-1 and TRBJ2-1; D possibly corresponds to TRBD2 (5 bases). The CDR3 runs to 15 residues. CDR1 DFQATT and CDR2 SNEGSKA come from the germline V gene (reference sequence). The V end lost 4 bases, the J end lost 8 bases, and 21 bases lay between the germline ends. The CDR3 coding sequence is TGCAGTGCTATCCCTCCTTGGGAGTTCAACGATGAGCAGTTCTTC. Translated: CSAIPPWEFNDEQFF.

The rearrangement links TRBV6-1 to TRBJ2-7; TRBD2 matches at 8 bases. The germline V gene encodes CDR1 MNHNS and CDR2 SASEGT. The CDR3 runs to 14 residues. Trimming at V came to 7 bases and at J to 0 bases, leaving 5 bases not matched to a gene. The chain's CDR3 is CASTALAGSYEQYF. The CDR3, as DNA: TGTGCCAGCACGGCCCTAGCGGGCTCCTACGAGCAGTACTTC.

This clonotype came up a few times. The chain combines TRBV27 with TRBJ1-5, with D possibly matching TRBD1 (6 bases). The CDR3 covers 14 residues. Trimming stripped 5 bases from V and 3 bases from J, with 11 bases between. Germline V gene lookup returns CDR1 MNHEY and CDR2 SMNVEV (reference sequence). In DNA form, the CDR3 reads TGTGCCAGCAGTACTCGGACAGACAATCAGCCCCAGCATTTT. Translation gives CASSTRTDNQPQHF.

The CDR3 sequence is CASRLLRQGEETQYF. CDR3 sequence (DNA): TGTGCCAGCAGACTGTTACGACAGGGGGAAGAGACCCAGTACTTC. V usage is TRBV7-9 and J usage is TRBJ2-5; TRBD1 agrees at 9 bases. Per the germline V gene, CDR1 is SEHNR and CDR2 is FQNEAQ (reference sequence). This CDR3 has 15 amino acids. V trimming: 6 bases; J trimming: 3 bases; junction bases outside the gene matches: 8.

The chain links TRBV10-3 to TRBJ2-1; no firm D call. Trimming stripped 9 bases from V and 0 bases from J, with 12 bases between. The germline CDR1 and CDR2 sequences are ENHRY and SYGVKD. CDR3 length equals 14 residues. The DNA for the CDR3 is TGTGCCATTCTCTCCGATAGCTCCTACAATGAGCAGTTCTTC. Translated, it gives CAILSDSSYNEQFF.

By its share, this clonotype is medium-sized (0.01 to 0.1%). J is TRBJ2-5 and V is TRBV6-1; the D call may be TRBD1 or TRBD2 (5 bases each). In germline, CDR1 is MNHNS, CDR2 SASEGT. V lost 6 bases to trimming and J lost 4 bases, with 15 bases between them. The CDR3 is 14 amino acids. CDR3 residues: CASRRDQRGETQYF. In DNA, the CDR3 is TGTGCCAGCAGACGGGACCAAAGGGGAGAGACCCAGTACTTC.

V and J are TRBV5-4 and TRBJ1-4, with TRBD1 matching over 11 bases. Germline-derived CDR1 and CDR2 are SGHNT and YYREEE (reference sequence). Trimming cost V 1 base and J 10 bases; bases outside gene matches: 6. CDR3 length: 15 amino acids. The chain's CDR3 is CASSLSGTGGGKLFF. The CDR3 region has the DNA TGTGCCAGCAGCTTGTCCGGGACAGGGGGGGGAAAACTGTTTTTT.

The V and J genes are TRBV7-9 and TRBJ1-2; tentative D call: TRBD1 (6 bases). The V end was cut by 5 bases, the J end by 1 base, with 11 bases between. In germline, CDR1 is SEHNR, CDR2 FQNEAQ (reference sequence). This CDR3 spans 14 amino acids. The CDR3 nucleotides read TGTGCCAGCAGCCACCGGGACATTAACTATGGCTACACCTTC. It is translated as CASSHRDINYGYTF.

This clonotype was detected only a few times. The chain combines TRBV6-1 with TRBJ2-7; TRBD2 matches at 10 bases. V lost 9 bases and J lost 4; bases outside the gene matches: 12. Looked up from germline, CDR1 is MNHNS and CDR2 is SASEGT. The CDR3 runs 15 residues. CDR3 residues: CASSILAGVEYEQYF. CDR3 DNA: TGTGCCAGTTCGATTCTAGCGGGAGTTGAGTACGAGCAGTACTTC.

DNA for the CDR3: TGTGCCAGCAGCTTAGGAAGCCCCGGGGAGCTGTTTTTT. Protein: CASSLGSPGELFF. The chain employs TRBV7-9 and TRBJ2-2, with unresolved D. V shed 1 base and J shed 6 bases, with 6 bases lying between them. Germline-derived CDR1 and CDR2 are SEHNR and FQNEAQ (reference sequence). The CDR3 length is 13 residues.